Each of the 6 T cell receptor beta chains below was sequenced from the same sample in a study of blood T cells in healthy people across ages (dated by TCRdb to the mid-2010s). Library preparation employed 5' RACE. A second PCR of about 6 to 11 cycles was performed with a sample-barcoded 5' primer and a J-beta primer mix. TCRdb reran the public reads through fastp at Q25 and MiXCR, keeping productive beta chains. Merged by CDR3 protein, the rows form single entries marked with the most common genes and DNA. The sample contains roughly 1.9 million distinct CDR3 sequences, approximately 39% of them found a single time. 23% of the sample rests with the top ten. Material for sequencing was blood. The receptors were sampled from a human donor in good health.

V and J are TRBV5-1 and TRBJ2-5; the D gene is possibly TRBD2 (6 bases). V was trimmed by 0 bases and J by 4 bases, leaving 10 bases between them. The CDR3 has 14 residues. The germline V gene encodes CDR1 SGHRS and CDR2 YFSETQ. As DNA, the CDR3 is TGCGCCAGCAGCTTGGATACGGGGGTAGAGACCCAGTACTTC. Its protein product is CASSLDTGVETQYF.

This clonotype was seen many times. The genes are TRBV7-2 and TRBJ1-1; unclear D gene. From germline, CDR1 is SGHTA and CDR2 FQGNSA. The ends were cut back, 2 bases at V and 4 bases at J, with 2 bases in the middle. This CDR3 is 11 amino acids long. CDR3 residues: CASSLSTEAFF. The CDR3 nucleotides read TGTGCCAGCAGCTTAAGCACTGAAGCTTTCTTT.

DNA for the CDR3: TGTGCCAGCAAGGGGACAGATGTTTATAGCAATCAGCCCCAGCATTTT. This encodes CASKGTDVYSNQPQHF. The V gene is TRBV6-1, the J gene TRBJ1-5, with 7 bases that match TRBD1. V gave up 7 bases and J gave up 0 bases; unmatched junction bases: 9. The CDR3 consists of 16 residues. Germline values: CDR1 MNHNS, CDR2 SASEGT.

The chain links TRBV20-1 to TRBJ1-1, with 7 bases aligning to TRBD1. The CDR3 loop spans 17 amino acids. Germline trimming cut 0 bases from V and 3 bases from J; bases unmatched to any gene: 13. Germline V lookup: CDR1 DFQATT, CDR2 SNEGSKA (reference sequence). Here the CDR3 DNA reads TGCAGTGCTAGAGATATCATACGACAGGGATGGGACACTGAAGCTTTCTTT. The encoded protein is CSARDIIRQGWDTEAFF.

The chain links TRBV7-9 to TRBJ1-4; the D is unclear. Germline V gene lookup returns CDR1 SEHNR and CDR2 FQNEAQ (reference sequence). Trimming cost V 1 base and J 10 bases, with 16 bases left between them. This CDR3 has 15 amino acids. The DNA for the CDR3 is TGTGCCAGCAGCTTAGGGGCCAGAGGTTTAGGAAAACTGTTTTTT. Protein product: CASSLGARGLGKLFF.

CDR3 protein: CSAPGRGDVKNIQYF. CDR3 bases: TGCAGTGCCCCAGGTCGGGGGGATGTAAAAAACATTCAGTACTTC. V usage is TRBV20-1 and J usage is TRBJ2-4, with 7 nucleotides matching TRBD2. The germline gives CDR1 DFQATT, CDR2 SNEGSKA (reference sequence). The CDR3 covers 15 residues. V gave up 6 bases and J gave up 4 bases; unmatched junction bases: 12.